The rows below give T cell receptor beta chains drawn from one sample of a study of T cells in Graves' hyperthyroidism and ophthalmopathy. TCRdb redid the calling of the multiplex PCR reads with MiXCR, one entry per CDR3 protein. In the table there are about 570,000 distinct CDR3 sequences, 46% of which are singletons. Sequenced material: peripheral blood or thyroid tissue (not recorded which). The receptors come from an adult woman with Graves' disease, either hyperthyroidism or ophthalmopathy (not recorded which). Each CDR3 is given with its conserved first and last residue. D genes are given only for firm matches. Clone size is given for some rows only: seen once, a few or many times, or a class if the clone is expanded.

j_call d_call v_call clone_size cdr3_nt cdr3_aa
TRBJ2-5 NA TRBV5-4 NA TGTGCCAGCAGCTTGAGGAGAAACACCGGGGCTGGGGGAGAGACCCAGTACTTC CASSLRRNTGAGGETQYF
TRBJ1-1 NA TRBV7-9 many TGTGCCAGCAGCCTGGGACGGAAGAACACTGAAGCTTTCTTT CASSLGRKNTEAFF
TRBJ2-7 NA TRBV6-6 many TGTGCCAGCAGTTACCGAGGGCGAACTTACGAGCAGTACTTC CASSYRGRTYEQYF
TRBJ1-1 NA TRBV12-3/TRBV12-4 few TGTGCCAGGGCGGCAGGGCCCGCTGAAGCTTTCTTT CARAAGPAEAFF
TRBJ1-5 NA TRBV4-1 many TGCGCCAGCAGCCAAGATGTGGGGGAAATGGGCAATCAGCCCCAGCATTTT CASSQDVGEMGNQPQHF
TRBJ1-1 TRBD1 TRBV29-1 NA TGCAGCGTTGTTTCCAGGGGGCTAATGAACACTGAAGCTTTCTTT CSVVSRGLMNTEAFF
TRBJ2-7 TRBD2 TRBV20-1 many TGCAGTGCTAGAGAGGGACTAGCGCGGGAGCAGTACTTC CSAREGLAREQYF
TRBJ1-5 NA TRBV5-1 many TGCGCCAGCAGCTTGATACCCAATCAGCCCCAGCATTTT CASSLIPNQPQHF
TRBJ2-5 TRBD2 TRBV7-2 NA TGTGCCAGCAGCCCGGTGGGCGGGAGGCAAGAGACCCAGTACTTC CASSPVGGRQETQYF
TRBJ2-2 TRBD2 TRBV5-1 many TGCGCCAGCAGCTTTCGGACTAGCGGACTCCCCGGGGAGCTGTTTTTT CASSFRTSGLPGELFF
TRBJ1-4 NA TRBV5-1 many TGCGCCAGCAGCCCACGGCCAACACGAGGGTTAATCGGGGGGTTGATGATTGAAAAACTGTTTTTT CASSPRPTRGLIGGLMIEKLFF
TRBJ2-7 NA TRBV5-6 NA TGTGCCAGCAGTGCGGAGGGCGACTACGAGCAGTACTTC CASSAEGDYEQYF
TRBJ2-1 TRBD1 TRBV25-1 NA TGTGCCAGCAGTGTACAGGGGGTCGCAGATGAGCAGTTCTTC CASSVQGVADEQFF
TRBJ1-6 NA TRBV4-2 many TGTGCCAGCAGCCAAGATAACACAGTCAATTCACCCCTCCACTTT CASSQDNTVNSPLHF
TRBJ1-6 NA TRBV20-1 NA TGCAGTGCAACCGGGCCGACTACTTCACCCCTCCACTTT CSATGPTTSPLHF
TRBJ1-3 NA TRBV7-6 NA TGTGCCAGCAGCTTAGGGACGGCGGACTATGGCTACACCATATATTTT CASSLGTADYGYTIYF
TRBJ2-4 NA TRBV24-1 once TGTGCCACCCAAAATTCGGGTGGGAACATTCAGTACTTC CATQNSGGNIQYF
TRBJ1-1 NA TRBV12-3/TRBV12-4 many TGTGCCAGCAGTGAAGGGTTTAACACTGAAGCTTTCTTT CASSEGFNTEAFF
TRBJ1-1 NA TRBV20-1 NA TGCAGTGCTGGAGGAGGAGACGCTTTCTTT CSAGGGDAFF
TRBJ1-1 NA TRBV7-9 NA TGTGCCAGCAGCCTCCCGGGCATACTAATGGAAGCTTTCTTT CASSLPGILMEAFF
TRBJ2-7 TRBD2 TRBV19 NA TGTGCCAGTATGACTAGCGGGGGCCACGAGCAGTACTTC CASMTSGGHEQYF
TRBJ1-1 NA TRBV25-1 NA TGTGCCAGCAGTGATCCTAAGGGGCAAGCTTTCTTT CASSDPKGQAFF
TRBJ1-1 NA TRBV12-3/TRBV12-4 many TGTGCCAGCAGGGTCTTGGGCATGAACACTGAAGCTTTCTTT CASRVLGMNTEAFF
TRBJ1-5 TRBD1 TRBV20-1 many TGCAGTGGGACAGGGTTTAGCAATCAGCCCCAGCATTTT CSGTGFSNQPQHF